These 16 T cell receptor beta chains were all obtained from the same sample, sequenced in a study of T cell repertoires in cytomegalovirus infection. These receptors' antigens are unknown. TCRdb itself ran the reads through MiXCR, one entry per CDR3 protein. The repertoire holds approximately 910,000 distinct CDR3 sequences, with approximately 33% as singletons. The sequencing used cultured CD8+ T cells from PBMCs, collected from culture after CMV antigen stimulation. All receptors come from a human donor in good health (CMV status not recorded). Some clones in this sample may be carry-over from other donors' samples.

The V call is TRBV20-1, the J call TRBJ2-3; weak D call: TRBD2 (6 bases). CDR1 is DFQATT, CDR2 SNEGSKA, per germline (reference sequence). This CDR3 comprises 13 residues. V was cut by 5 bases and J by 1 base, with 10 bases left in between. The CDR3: CSARQRGTDTQYF. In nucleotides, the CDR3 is TGCAGTGCTCGCCAGCGGGGCACAGATACGCAGTATTTT.

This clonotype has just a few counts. CDR3 sequence reads: CASSMYGTGELFF. DNA for the CDR3: TGTGCCAGTAGTATGTACGGCACCGGGGAGCTGTTTTTT. The chain joins TRBV19 to TRBJ2-2; unclear D gene. The germline V gene encodes CDR1 LNHDA and CDR2 SQIVND (reference sequence). CDR3 size: 13 residues. The V end was cut by 3 bases, the J end by 4 bases, with 6 bases between. Filled out from reference TRBV19 and TRBJ2-2, the complete variable domain reads DGGITQSPKYLFRKEGQNVTLSCEQNLNHDAMYWYRQDPGQGLRLIYYSQIVNDFQKGDIAEGYSVSREKKESFPLTVTSAQKNPTAFYLCASSMYGTGELFFGEGSRLTVL.

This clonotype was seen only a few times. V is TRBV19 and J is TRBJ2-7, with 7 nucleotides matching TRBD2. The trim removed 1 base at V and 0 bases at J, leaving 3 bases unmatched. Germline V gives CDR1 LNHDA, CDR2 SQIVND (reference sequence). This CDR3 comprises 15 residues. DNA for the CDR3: TGTGCCAGTAGTATAGCAGCGGGGCTCTCCTACGAGCAGTACTTC. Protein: CASSIAAGLSYEQYF.

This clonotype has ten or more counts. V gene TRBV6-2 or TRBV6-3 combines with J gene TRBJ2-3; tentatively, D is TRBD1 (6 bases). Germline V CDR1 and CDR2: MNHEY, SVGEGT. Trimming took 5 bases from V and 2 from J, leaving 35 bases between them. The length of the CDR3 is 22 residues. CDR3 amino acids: CASSADRTATIPKYVSTDTQYF. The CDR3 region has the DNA TGTGCCAGCAGTGCGGACAGAACGGCTACTATACCAAAATACGTATCCACAGATACGCAGTATTTT.

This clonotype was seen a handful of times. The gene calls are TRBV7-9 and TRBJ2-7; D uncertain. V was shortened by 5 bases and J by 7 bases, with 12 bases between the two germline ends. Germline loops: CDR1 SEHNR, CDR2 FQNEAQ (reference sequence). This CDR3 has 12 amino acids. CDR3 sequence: CASSASSGEQYF. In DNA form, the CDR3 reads TGTGCCAGCAGCGCGAGTTCCGGGGAGCAGTACTTC.

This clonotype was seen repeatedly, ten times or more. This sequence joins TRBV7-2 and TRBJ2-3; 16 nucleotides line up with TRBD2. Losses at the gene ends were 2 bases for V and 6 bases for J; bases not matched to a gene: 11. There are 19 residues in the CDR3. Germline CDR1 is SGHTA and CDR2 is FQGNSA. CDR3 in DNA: TGTGCCAGCAGCTTAACGAGGGGACTAGCGGGGGGGCAGGCTGATACGCAGTATTTT. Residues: CASSLTRGLAGGQADTQYF.

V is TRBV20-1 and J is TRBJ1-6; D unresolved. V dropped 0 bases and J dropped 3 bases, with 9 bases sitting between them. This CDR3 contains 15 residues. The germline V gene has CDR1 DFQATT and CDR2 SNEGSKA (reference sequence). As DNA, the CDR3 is TGCAGTGCTAGAGACGGGGATTTCTATAATTCACCCCTCCACTTT. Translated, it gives CSARDGDFYNSPLHF.

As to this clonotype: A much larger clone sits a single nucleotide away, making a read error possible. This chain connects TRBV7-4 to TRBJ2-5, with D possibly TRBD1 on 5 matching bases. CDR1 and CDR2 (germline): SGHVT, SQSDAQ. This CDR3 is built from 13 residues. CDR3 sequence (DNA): TGTACCAGCAGCTCCGGACAAGGGTCTGCCCAGTACTTC. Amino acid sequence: CTSSSGQGSAQYF.

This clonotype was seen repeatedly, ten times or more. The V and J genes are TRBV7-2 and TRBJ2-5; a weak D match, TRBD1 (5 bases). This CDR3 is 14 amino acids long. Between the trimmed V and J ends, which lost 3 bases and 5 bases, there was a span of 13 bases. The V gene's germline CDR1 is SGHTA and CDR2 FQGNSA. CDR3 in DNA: TGTGCCAGCAGCTTGTTTCCAGGGTACGAGACCCAGTACTTC. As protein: CASSLFPGYETQYF.

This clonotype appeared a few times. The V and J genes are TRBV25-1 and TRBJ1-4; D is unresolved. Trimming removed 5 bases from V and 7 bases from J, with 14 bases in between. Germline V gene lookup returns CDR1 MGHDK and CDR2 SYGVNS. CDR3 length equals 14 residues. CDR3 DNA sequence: TGTGCCAGCAGTACTTGGACGGATACTGAAAAACTGTTTTTT. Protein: CASSTWTDTEKLFF.

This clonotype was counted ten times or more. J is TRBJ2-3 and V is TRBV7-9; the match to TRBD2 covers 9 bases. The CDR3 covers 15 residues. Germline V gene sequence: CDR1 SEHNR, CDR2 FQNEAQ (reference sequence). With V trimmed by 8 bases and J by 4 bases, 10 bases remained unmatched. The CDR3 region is CASLGWRGGPDTQYF. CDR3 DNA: TGTGCCAGCCTCGGCTGGCGGGGGGGACCAGATACGCAGTATTTT.

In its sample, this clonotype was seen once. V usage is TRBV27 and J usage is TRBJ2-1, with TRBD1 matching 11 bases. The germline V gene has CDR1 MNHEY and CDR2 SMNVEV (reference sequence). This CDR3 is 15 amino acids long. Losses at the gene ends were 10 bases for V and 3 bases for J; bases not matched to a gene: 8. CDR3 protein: CATTGGTGGYNEQFF. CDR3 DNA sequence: TGTGCCACCACGGGGGGGACAGGGGGCTACAATGAGCAGTTCTTC.

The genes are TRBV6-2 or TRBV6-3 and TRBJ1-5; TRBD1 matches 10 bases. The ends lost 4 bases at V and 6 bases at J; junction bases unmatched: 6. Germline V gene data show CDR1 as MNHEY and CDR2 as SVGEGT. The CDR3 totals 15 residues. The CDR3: CASSSRTGGGQPQHF. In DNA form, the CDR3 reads TGTGCCAGCAGTTCACGGACAGGGGGAGGTCAGCCCCAGCATTTT.

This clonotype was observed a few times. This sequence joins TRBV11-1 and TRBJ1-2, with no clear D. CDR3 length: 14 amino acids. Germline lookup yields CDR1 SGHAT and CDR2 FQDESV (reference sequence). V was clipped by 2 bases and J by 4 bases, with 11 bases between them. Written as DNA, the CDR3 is TGTGCCAGCAGCTTAACGGGAAGCGGCTATGGCTACACCTTC. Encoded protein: CASSLTGSGYGYTF.

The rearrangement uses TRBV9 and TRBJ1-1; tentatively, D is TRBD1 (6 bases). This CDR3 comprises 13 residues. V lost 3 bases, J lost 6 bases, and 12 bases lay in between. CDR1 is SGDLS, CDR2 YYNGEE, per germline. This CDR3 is CASSAHREPEAFF. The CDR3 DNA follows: TGTGCCAGCAGCGCGCACAGGGAACCTGAAGCTTTCTTT.

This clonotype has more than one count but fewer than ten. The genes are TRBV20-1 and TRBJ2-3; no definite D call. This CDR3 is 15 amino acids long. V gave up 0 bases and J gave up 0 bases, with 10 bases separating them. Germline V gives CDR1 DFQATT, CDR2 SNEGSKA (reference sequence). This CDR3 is CSARDLARSTDTQYF. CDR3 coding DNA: TGCAGTGCTAGAGATCTGGCTCGTAGCACAGATACGCAGTATTTT.